Below, 17 T cell receptor beta chains from the same sample are listed, as sequenced in a study of T cells in localized non-small cell lung cancer. Sequencing used immunoSEQ multiplex PCR; TCRdb keeps in-frame clones, though not all of them. The table lists about 78,000 clones, about four fifths of them singletons, with 2.8% in the top ten. Source: peripheral blood, taken before any cancer treatment. The source of these receptors is a man aged 40 to 75 with stage I lung adenocarcinoma.

J is TRBJ2-3 and V is TRBV7-3; D not certain. V was pared by 4 bases and J by 2 bases, with 13 bases between. The CDR3 has 15 amino acids. Looked up from germline, CDR1 is SGHTA and CDR2 is FQGTGA. CDR3 DNA: TGTGCCAGCAGCTACAATGGGTTAATCACAGATACGCAGTATTTT. Translating gives CASSYNGLITDTQYF.

This clone was observed a few times. The V call is TRBV6-1, the J call TRBJ1-1; D not resolved. Germline-derived CDR1 and CDR2 are MNHNS and SASEGT. V gave up 4 bases and J gave up 5 bases, with 11 bases separating them. The CDR3 loop spans 13 amino acids. The CDR3 nucleotides read TGTGCCAGCAGTGGACCTGAGCGGACTGAAGCTTTCTTT. Translating gives CASSGPERTEAFF.

This clone has more than one count but fewer than ten. This chain links TRBV30 with TRBJ1-5; D not resolved. Trimming cost V 0 bases and J 2 bases, with 11 bases left between them. This CDR3 spans 15 amino acids. Looked up from germline, CDR1 is GTSNPN and CDR2 is SVGIG (reference sequence). The CDR3 sequence is CAWSVIGGGNQPQHF. CDR3 nucleotides: TGTGCCTGGAGTGTAATCGGTGGTGGCAATCAGCCCCAGCATTTT.

The chain links TRBV10-3 to TRBJ2-2; D gene uncertain. CDR1 ENHRY and CDR2 SYGVKD come from the germline V gene. Trimming shortened V by 7 bases and J by 4 bases, and 22 bases separated the two germline ends. The CDR3 contains 17 residues. The CDR3 sequence: CAITPTLVGASTGELFF. The DNA of the CDR3 is TGTGCCATCACGCCCACCTTAGTAGGCGCTAGCACCGGGGAGCTGTTTTTT.

This chain connects TRBV9 to TRBJ2-7; D gene unclear. With 0 bases removed from V and 1 base from J, the gap between germline ends came to 8 bases. CDR3 length: 14 residues. Germline CDR1 is SGDLS and CDR2 is YYNGEE. As DNA, the CDR3 is TGTGCCAGCAGCGTAGGGGCCAGTTCCTACGAGCAGTACTTC. It specifies CASSVGASSYEQYF. The complete variable domain, with remaining parts taken from reference TRBV9 and TRBJ2-7, reads DSGVTQTPKHLITATGQRVTLRCSPRSGDLSVYWYQQSLDQGLQFLIQYYNGEERAKGNILERFSAQQFPDLHSELNLSSLELGDSALYFCASSVGASSYEQYFGPGTRLTVT.

The chain links TRBV11-2 to TRBJ2-1; a weak D match, TRBD2 (5 bases). Per germline, CDR1 SGHAT and CDR2 FQNNGV. The CDR3 sequence is 16 residues long. Trimming stripped 1 base from V and 9 bases from J, with 19 bases between. CDR3 sequence: CASSLVVVRGQSEQFF. DNA for the CDR3: TGTGCCAGCAGCTTAGTGGTGGTCCGAGGGCAATCTGAGCAGTTCTTC.

This clone is a singleton in its sample. The V and J genes are TRBV19 and TRBJ1-5; possible D gene TRBD1, 6 bases. The V and J ends lost 3 bases and 1 base respectively, with 16 bases between them. The CDR3 spans 17 residues. In germline, CDR1 is LNHDA, CDR2 SQIVND (reference sequence). This CDR3 reads CASSIAEIGGSNQPQHF. The CDR3 DNA reads as TGTGCCAGTAGTATCGCCGAAATCGGGGGCAGCAATCAGCCCCAGCATTTT.

V usage is TRBV18 and J usage is TRBJ2-3, with unresolved D. The CDR3 covers 14 residues. Trimming cost V 5 bases and J 0 bases, with 9 bases left between them. Germline CDR1 and CDR2: KGHSH and LQKENI. The CDR3 spells CASSRELSTDTQYF. The CDR3 nucleotides read TGTGCCAGCTCAAGGGAACTCAGCACAGATACGCAGTATTTT.

V is TRBV21-1 and J is TRBJ2-1; the table calls TRBD2, which could not be checked here. TRBV21-1 is tagged as a pseudogene. The CDR3 is 17 amino acids. The CDR3: CASSKESAGLSYNEQFF. CDR3 sequence (DNA): TGTGCCAGCAGCAAAGAGTCAGCGGGTCTTTCCTACAATGAGCAGTTCTTC.

This clone was picked up one time. V and J are TRBV5-6 and TRBJ2-7, with a weak D call TRBD1 (6 bases). Germline CDR1 reads SGHDT; CDR2 reads YYEEEE. This CDR3 contains 12 residues. Trimming stripped 4 bases from V and 3 bases from J, with 8 bases between. The chain's CDR3 is CASSRQVYEQYF. CDR3 DNA sequence: TGTGCCAGCAGCCGACAGGTCTACGAGCAGTACTTC.

This chain connects TRBV2 to TRBJ1-1; tentatively, D is TRBD1 (5 bases). V was clipped by 3 bases and J by 5 bases, with 10 bases between them. Germline V gene sequence: CDR1 SNHLY, CDR2 FYNNEI. CDR3 size: 13 residues. CDR3 sequence: CASSEGELTEAFF. In nucleotides, the CDR3 is TGTGCCAGCAGTGAGGGGGAATTGACTGAAGCTTTCTTT.

V gene TRBV4-3 combines with J gene TRBJ2-5; 11 bases map to TRBD1. The trim removed 0 bases at V and 5 bases at J, leaving 5 bases unmatched. CDR1 and CDR2 from the germline V gene are LGHNA and YSLEER. The CDR3 runs to 16 residues. Here the CDR3 reads CASSQDGTGGLETQYF. The CDR3, as DNA: TGCGCCAGCAGCCAAGATGGGACAGGGGGGCTGGAGACCCAGTACTTC.

The CDR3 DNA is TGTGCTAGTGGAATGTCCGGGACAGCCCCTTATGGCTACACCTTC. As protein: CASGMSGTAPYGYTF. J is TRBJ1-2 and V is TRBV12-5; 7 bases match TRBD1. Germline V gene sequence: CDR1 LGHNT, CDR2 FRNRAP. Trimming at V came to 6 bases and at J to 5 bases, leaving 12 bases not matched to a gene. CDR3 length: 15 residues.

The chain couples TRBV6-5 to TRBJ1-2; TRBD1 matches at 7 bases. The CDR3 length is 12 residues. V shed 7 bases and J 7 bases; nucleotides not matched to a gene: 6. Germline CDR1 MNHEY, CDR2 SVGAGI. The CDR3 DNA reads as TGTGCCAGCATCGACAGGGTTGGTGGCTACACCTTC. The encoded protein is CASIDRVGGYTF.

This rearrangement joins TRBV13 to TRBJ1-2; no reliable D call. The CDR3 consists of 13 residues. Looked up from germline, CDR1 is PRHDT and CDR2 is FYEKMQ (reference sequence). V dropped 4 bases and J dropped 2 bases, with 8 bases sitting between them. CDR3 DNA: TGTGCCAGCAGCTCGCCGGCGAACTATGGCTACACCTTC. Residues: CASSSPANYGYTF. The full variable domain, in which reference TRBV13 and TRBJ1-2 provide the parts outside the CDR3, is AAGVIQSPRHLIKEKRETATLKCYPIPRHDTVYWYQQGPGQDPQFLISFYEKMQSDKGSIPDRFSAQQFSDYHSELNMSSLELGDSALYFCASSSPANYGYTFGSGTRLTVV.

The rearrangement links TRBV7-2 to TRBJ2-7, with TRBD1 matching over 11 bases. The CDR3 runs to 15 residues. Germline trimming cut 5 bases from V and 4 bases from J; bases unmatched to any gene: 7. Germline CDR1 is SGHTA and CDR2 is FQGNSA. In DNA, the CDR3 is TGTGCCAGCAGCGCCCAGGGACAGGGGGGGTACGAGCAGTACTTC. Protein sequence: CASSAQGQGGYEQYF.

This sequence joins TRBV2 and TRBJ2-2, with D unclear. CDR1 SNHLY and CDR2 FYNNEI come from the germline V gene. This CDR3 has 14 amino acids. V dropped 6 bases and J dropped 6 bases, with 14 bases sitting between them. CDR3 in DNA: TGTGCCAGCAGGGCCCATGATGGTTCCGGGGAGCTGTTTTTT. This gives the protein CASRAHDGSGELFF.